These T cell receptor beta chains were read from a single sample in a study of ipilimumab plus nivolumab after autologous stem cell transplantation. Sequenced by immunoSEQ multiplex PCR; TCRdb stores in-frame clones only, minus some. The sample yields fewer than 85,000 clones, 75% to 85% seen once. Here the sequenced sample was PBMCs, taken in a trial of ipilimumab plus nivolumab as post-transplant consolidation. The receptors originated from a male donor with diffuse large B-cell lymphoma. The CDR3 runs from the conserved cysteine through the conserved F or W. Each record gives: clone size, V gene, D gene, J gene, CDR3 protein, CDR3 DNA. The D gene is left open where the match is weak. Some rows have no size entry. The others give once, few or many, or a class for an expanded clone.

size: -
V: TRBV30
D: -
J: TRBJ2-2
CDR3: CAWMRGGYTGELFF
DNA: TGTGCCTGGATGCGAGGGGGGTACACCGGGGAGCTGTTTTTT

size: -
V: TRBV4-1
D: -
J: TRBJ2-1
CDR3: CASSRAQGGGARNEQFF
DNA: TGCGCCAGCAGCCGGGCTCAAGGAGGGGGGGCTAGGAATGAGCAGTTCTTC

size: -
V: TRBV6-1
D: -
J: TRBJ1-1
CDR3: CASSEPGAPNTEAFF
DNA: TGTGCCAGCAGTGAACCGGGGGCCCCGAACACTGAAGCTTTCTTT

size: -
V: TRBV19
D: -
J: TRBJ2-7
CDR3: CASSPFRQGGEQYF
DNA: TGTGCCAGTAGCCCGTTCAGACAGGGAGGAGAGCAGTACTTC

size: -
V: TRBV14
D: -
J: TRBJ2-7
CDR3: CASSQINEQYF
DNA: TGTGCCAGCAGCCAAATAAACGAGCAGTACTTC

size: -
V: TRBV5-1
D: -
J: TRBJ2-2
CDR3: CASSLVPDNTGELFF
DNA: TGCGCCAGCAGCTTGGTGCCAGATAACACCGGGGAGCTGTTTTTT

size: -
V: TRBV5-6
D: -
J: TRBJ1-2
CDR3: CASSFTGPNYGYTF
DNA: TGTGCCAGCAGCTTTACAGGGCCTAACTATGGCTACACCTTC

size: -
V: TRBV9
D: TRBD2
J: TRBJ2-1
CDR3: CASSVGPSRGVHNEQFF
DNA: TGTGCCAGCAGCGTAGGGCCCTCGCGGGGGGTCCACAATGAGCAGTTCTTC

size: -
V: TRBV5-6
D: -
J: TRBJ1-3
CDR3: CASSFLGVGGNTIYF
DNA: TGTGCCAGCAGCTTCCTAGGGGTTGGCGGAAACACCATATATTTT

size: -
V: TRBV5-1
D: -
J: TRBJ1-1
CDR3: CASSLVRSNTEAFF
DNA: TGCGCCAGCAGCTTGGTCCGGTCGAACACTGAAGCTTTCTTT

size: few
V: TRBV7-9
D: -
J: TRBJ1-1
CDR3: CASSLQGSGNTEAFF
DNA: TGTGCCAGCAGCTTACAGGGTAGCGGGAACACTGAAGCTTTCTTT

size: -
V: TRBV2
D: -
J: TRBJ2-6
CDR3: CASSKSGVGANVLTF
DNA: TGTGCCAGCAGTAAATCAGGGGTTGGGGCCAACGTCCTGACTTTC

size: -
V: TRBV6-5
D: TRBD1
J: TRBJ1-2
CDR3: CASSKRQGEGYTF
DNA: TGTGCCAGCAGTAAAAGACAGGGAGAGGGCTACACCTTC

size: -
V: TRBV6-5
D: TRBD1
J: TRBJ1-1
CDR3: CASRPPQGMNTEAFF
DNA: TGTGCCAGCAGGCCCCCACAGGGGATGAACACTGAAGCTTTCTTT

size: -
V: TRBV9
D: TRBD2
J: TRBJ2-5
CDR3: CASSAIAGREETQYF
DNA: TGTGCCAGCAGTGCTATAGCGGGGCGAGAAGAGACCCAGTACTTC

size: -
V: TRBV6-1
D: -
J: TRBJ1-2
CDR3: CASSPVGTLMDGYTF
DNA: TGTGCCAGCAGTCCTGTAGGGACCTTAATGGATGGCTACACCTTC

size: once
V: TRBV5-1
D: TRBD1
J: TRBJ2-2
CDR3: CASSLAGTANTGELFF
DNA: TGCGCCAGCAGCTTGGCGGGGACAGCGAACACCGGGGAGCTGTTTTTT

size: few
V: TRBV7-2
D: -
J: TRBJ1-4
CDR3: CASSSGPRNEKLFF
DNA: TGTGCCAGCAGCTCGGGACCGCGAAATGAAAAACTGTTTTTT

size: -
V: TRBV7-9
D: -
J: TRBJ1-4
CDR3: CASSLDATNEKLFF
DNA: TGTGCCAGCAGCCTGGATGCAACTAATGAAAAACTGTTTTTT

size: -
V: TRBV9
D: -
J: TRBJ1-1
CDR3: CASSVAANTEAFF
DNA: TGTGCCAGCAGCGTAGCAGCGAACACTGAAGCTTTCTTT

size: -
V: TRBV6-6
D: -
J: TRBJ1-5
CDR3: CASSARKRPNQPQHF
DNA: TGTGCCAGCAGTGCCCGTAAGAGGCCCAATCAGCCCCAGCATTTT

size: -
V: TRBV5-4
D: -
J: TRBJ2-5
CDR3: CASSTSQETQYF
DNA: TGTGCCAGCAGCACCTCTCAAGAGACCCAGTACTTC

size: -
V: TRBV18
D: -
J: TRBJ1-2
CDR3: CASSPAGAQANYGYTF
DNA: TGTGCCAGCTCACCAGCGGGGGCTCAAGCTAACTATGGCTACACCTTC

size: -
V: TRBV27
D: -
J: TRBJ2-3
CDR3: CASGGGSTDTQYF
DNA: TGTGCCAGTGGCGGCGGGAGCACAGATACGCAGTATTTT

size: -
V: TRBV27
D: -
J: TRBJ1-2
CDR3: CASSLIGGLNYGYTF
DNA: TGTGCCAGCAGTCTCATTGGGGGACTAAACTATGGCTACACCTTC

size: -
V: TRBV19
D: -
J: TRBJ2-7
CDR3: CASSMARGFTEQYF
DNA: TGTGCCAGTAGTATGGCCCGTGGGTTTACCGAGCAGTACTTC

size: -
V: TRBV9
D: -
J: TRBJ2-3
CDR3: CASSVDVTRVPQYF
DNA: TGTGCCAGCAGCGTAGATGTTACGAGGGTCCCGCAGTATTTT

size: -
V: TRBV13
D: -
J: TRBJ2-7
CDR3: CASSRQLSYEQYF
DNA: TGTGCCAGCAGCCGACAGCTCTCCTACGAGCAGTACTTC

size: -
V: TRBV4-1
D: -
J: TRBJ2-7
CDR3: CASSQVTGSYEQYF
DNA: TGCGCCAGCAGCCAAGTTACAGGCTCCTACGAGCAGTACTTC

size: -
V: TRBV7-2
D: TRBD2
J: TRBJ2-7
CDR3: CASSSLAGGYEQYF
DNA: TGTGCCAGCAGCTCCTTAGCGGGGGGCTACGAGCAGTACTTC

size: -
V: TRBV18
D: TRBD2
J: TRBJ2-3
CDR3: CASLPGLAGASTDTQYF
DNA: TGTGCCAGCTTACCGGGACTAGCGGGAGCTAGCACAGATACGCAGTATTTT

size: -
V: TRBV7-9
D: -
J: TRBJ1-2
CDR3: CASSPRRGGYTF
DNA: TGTGCCAGCAGCCCACGAAGAGGTGGCTACACCTTC

size: -
V: TRBV19
D: TRBD2
J: TRBJ2-2
CDR3: CASRGTSKAGELFF
DNA: TGTGCCAGTAGGGGGACTAGTAAGGCCGGGGAGCTGTTTTTT

size: -
V: TRBV19
D: TRBD2
J: TRBJ2-1
CDR3: CASSIVHPSAGAKPEQFF
DNA: TGTGCCAGTAGTATAGTGCACCCCTCAGCGGGGGCCAAACCCGAGCAGTTCTTC

size: -
V: TRBV18
D: -
J: TRBJ2-3
CDR3: CASSQRQRESDTQYF
DNA: TGTGCCAGCTCACAAAGACAACGAGAGTCAGATACGCAGTATTTT

size: -
V: TRBV11-2
D: -
J: TRBJ2-3
CDR3: CASSWRAWGLSDTQYF
DNA: TGTGCCAGCAGTTGGAGGGCTTGGGGGCTCTCAGATACGCAGTATTTT

size: -
V: TRBV5-1
D: TRBD2
J: TRBJ2-7
CDR3: CASSLASGGAGSYEQYF
DNA: TGCGCCAGCAGCTTAGCTAGCGGGGGGGCCGGATCCTACGAGCAGTACTTC

size: -
V: TRBV6-5
D: TRBD2
J: TRBJ2-7
CDR3: CASSYSPGGGYEQYF
DNA: TGTGCCAGCAGTTACTCCCCGGGGGGGGGCTACGAGCAGTACTTC

size: -
V: TRBV5-5
D: -
J: TRBJ1-1
CDR3: CASSSQGDTEAFF
DNA: TGTGCCAGCAGCTCACAGGGTGACACTGAAGCTTTCTTT

size: -
V: TRBV7-2
D: TRBD2
J: TRBJ2-3
CDR3: CASSQGTSGATDTQYF
DNA: TGTGCCAGCAGCCAGGGGACTAGCGGGGCCACAGATACGCAGTATTTT

size: -
V: TRBV5-1
D: TRBD1
J: TRBJ2-3
CDR3: CASSPNGQGPDTQYF
DNA: TGCGCCAGCAGCCCAAATGGACAGGGGCCAGATACGCAGTATTTT

size: -
V: TRBV27
D: -
J: TRBJ2-5
CDR3: CASSFRHPLETQYF
DNA: TGTGCCAGCAGTTTTCGGCATCCACTGGAGACCCAGTACTTC

size: -
V: TRBV18
D: -
J: TRBJ2-1
CDR3: CASSPQRQELYNEQFF
DNA: TGTGCCAGCTCACCGCAAAGACAGGAGCTCTACAATGAGCAGTTCTTC

size: -
V: TRBV2
D: -
J: TRBJ2-2
CDR3: CASSPAGELFF
DNA: TGTGCCAGCAGTCCCGCCGGGGAGCTGTTTTTT

size: -
V: TRBV29-1
D: -
J: TRBJ1-4
CDR3: CSAYYGGSNEKLFF
DNA: TGCAGCGCATACTATGGGGGGAGTAATGAAAAACTGTTTTTT

size: -
V: TRBV5-4
D: -
J: TRBJ2-7
CDR3: CASRSPGQPSYEQYF
DNA: TGTGCCAGCAGATCGCCGGGACAACCATCCTACGAGCAGTACTTC

size: -
V: TRBV5-1
D: TRBD1
J: TRBJ1-1
CDR3: CASSLGAGGVGMNTEAFF
DNA: TGCGCCAGCAGCTTGGGCGCAGGGGGCGTAGGAATGAACACTGAAGCTTTCTTT

size: -
V: TRBV4-2
D: -
J: TRBJ1-5
CDR3: CASSFRSNSNQPQHF
DNA: TGTGCCAGCAGCTTCAGAAGTAATAGCAATCAGCCCCAGCATTTT

size: -
V: TRBV11-3
D: -
J: TRBJ2-1
CDR3: CASSLGRVGHNEQFF
DNA: TGTGCCAGCAGCTTAGGAAGGGTGGGGCACAATGAGCAGTTCTTC

size: -
V: TRBV10-3
D: -
J: TRBJ1-6
CDR3: CAIKGPSSPLHF
DNA: TGTGCCATCAAGGGCCCGAGTTCACCCCTCCACTTT